This T cell receptor (beta chain) was profiled in a study of blood T cell repertoires in COVID-19. Study background: PBMCs, B-cell-depleted T cells, or T cells provided the cDNA or gDNA that made up the material.

In the original workflow: Reference gene primer amplification yielded estimated nucleated cell counts. Sequencing was performed with immunoSEQ multiplex PCR; in TCRdb, only in-frame clones are kept and a portion is missing. Clonal size and the V and J genes are those of that table, whereas D and trimming came from the DNA. The table has around 250,000 clones, 91% seen once. Trimming took 1 base from V and 5 from J, leaving 5 bases between them. Germline V gene lookup returns CDR1 LGHNT and CDR2 FRNRAP. The CDR3 extends over 12 amino acids. The genes are TRBV12-5 and TRBJ1-1; no clear D gene. The sequencing sample was made of PBMCs or T cells enriched from blood (not recorded which). The sequence was obtained from a human donor in a cohort exposed to, infected with or recovered from COVID-19 (not recorded which). The donor label of this sample is uncertain. CDR3 nucleotides: TGTGCTAGTGGTTTGGGGGCGACTGAAGCTTTCTTT. Translated: CASGLGATEAFF. Supplemented by reference TRBV12-5 and TRBJ1-1, the full variable domain reads DARVTQTPRHKVTEMGQEVTMRCQPILGHNTVFWYRQTMMQGLELLAYFRNRAPLDDSGMPKDRFSAEMPDATLATLKIQPSEPRDSAVYFCASGLGATEAFFGQGTRLTVV.